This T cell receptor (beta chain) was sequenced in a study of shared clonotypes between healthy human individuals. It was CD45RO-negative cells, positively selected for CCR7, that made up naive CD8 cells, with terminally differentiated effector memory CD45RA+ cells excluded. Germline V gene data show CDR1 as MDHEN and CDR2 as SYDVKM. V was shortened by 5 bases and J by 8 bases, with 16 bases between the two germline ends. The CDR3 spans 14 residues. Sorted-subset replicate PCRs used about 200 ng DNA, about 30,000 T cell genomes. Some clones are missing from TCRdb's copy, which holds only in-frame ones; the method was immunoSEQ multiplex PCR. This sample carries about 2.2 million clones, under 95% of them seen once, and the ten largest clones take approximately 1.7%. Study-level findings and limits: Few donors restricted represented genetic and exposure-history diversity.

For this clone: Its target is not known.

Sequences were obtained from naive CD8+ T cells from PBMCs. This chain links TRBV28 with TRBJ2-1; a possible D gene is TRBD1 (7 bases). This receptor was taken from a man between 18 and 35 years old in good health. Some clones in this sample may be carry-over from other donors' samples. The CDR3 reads CASSPLTGRHEQFF. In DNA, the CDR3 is TGTGCCAGCAGTCCCCTGACAGGGAGGCATGAGCAGTTCTTC.